These 14 T cell receptor beta chains were all obtained from the same sample, sequenced in a study of vaccination and CD4 T cells after COVID-19. Treatment of the sample: roughly nine-day PBMC culture with coronavirus spike peptide pools or control peptides (ViraFEST assay). No antigen is known for these receptors. The Oncomine TCR Beta short-read assay sequenced DNA from cultured CD4+ T cells. TCRdb processed the PCR reads anew with MiXCR; each CDR3 protein has one entry. The sample shows about 12,000 distinct CDR3 sequences, around 60% of them seen only once. Sample: CD4+ T cells from blood, cultured in vitro. The source is a human donor who had recovered from COVID-19.

This chain links TRBV28 with TRBJ2-7; 13 nucleotides agree with TRBD2. CDR3 length: 15 amino acids. From germline, CDR1 is MDHEN and CDR2 SYDVKM. J gave up 4 bases and V 5 bases, and 5 bases lay outside the gene matches. CDR3: CASSTRTSGSYEQYF. CDR3 bases: TGTGCCAGCAGTACGCGGACTAGCGGGAGTTACGAGCAGTACTTC.

This sequence joins TRBV27 and TRBJ1-1; D is unresolved. V lost 7 bases, J lost 6 bases, and 9 bases lay in between. The CDR3 totals 11 residues. Germline V gene data show CDR1 as MNHEY and CDR2 as SMNVEV (reference sequence). CDR3: CASMRGSEAFF. CDR3 bases: TGTGCCAGCATGCGAGGCTCTGAAGCTTTCTTT.

The chain has TRBV5-1 and TRBJ1-6; D remains ambiguous. The CDR3 sequence is 14 residues long. V lost 0 bases and J lost 7, with 8 bases in between. The germline V gene has CDR1 SGHRS and CDR2 YFSETQ. As DNA, the CDR3 is TGCGCCAGCAGCTTGGATGGACGCAATTCACCCCTCCACTTT. As protein: CASSLDGRNSPLHF.

The V and J genes are TRBV3-1 and TRBJ1-1, with D possibly being TRBD1 (6 bases). The CDR3 sequence is 17 residues long. Germline V CDR1 and CDR2: LGHDT, YNNKEL (reference sequence). The V gene lost 1 base and the J gene lost 5 bases, with 20 bases spanning the gap. The CDR3 sequence: CASSQVPRGPKGTEAFF. For the CDR3, the DNA is TGTGCCAGCAGCCAAGTCCCGCGGGGGCCAAAGGGGACTGAAGCTTTCTTT.

V is TRBV12-3 or TRBV12-4 and J is TRBJ2-5; the D gene is possibly TRBD1 (6 bases). The CDR3 is 15 amino acids. The V end was cut by 6 bases, the J end by 4 bases, with 18 bases between. CDR3: CASSKPPTGLETQYF. CDR3 DNA: TGTGCCAGCAGCAAACCTCCTACAGGGTTAGAGACCCAGTACTTC.

The chain employs TRBV20-1 and TRBJ1-5; TRBD1 matches 7 bases. CDR1 and CDR2 (germline): DFQATT, SNEGSKA (reference sequence). With V trimmed by 6 bases and J by 9 bases, 5 bases remained unmatched. The CDR3 length is 11 residues. Here the CDR3 reads CSARDSGPQHF. The CDR3 coding sequence is TGCAGTGCCCGGGACAGTGGGCCCCAGCATTTT.

This chain connects TRBV28 to TRBJ1-2, with 8 bases matching TRBD1. The length of the CDR3 is 15 residues. Germline CDR1 is MDHEN and CDR2 is SYDVKM. Trimming removed 1 base from V and 8 bases from J; junction bases left unmatched: 9. Here the CDR3 reads CASSLSPKGTGGYTF. CDR3 sequence (DNA): TGTGCCAGCAGTTTATCTCCAAAAGGGACAGGCGGCTACACCTTC.

This chain links TRBV7-2 with TRBJ2-5, with 7 bases matching TRBD2. Germline CDR1 and CDR2: SGHTA and FQGNSA. Trimming removed 5 bases from V and 4 bases from J; junction bases left unmatched: 10. The CDR3 covers 15 residues. The CDR3 reads CASSPGGLGGETQYF. The CDR3 nucleotides are TGTGCCAGCAGCCCGGGGGGACTCGGCGGAGAGACCCAGTACTTC. Combining the CDR3 with reference TRBV7-2 and TRBJ2-5 gives the whole variable domain GAGVSQSPSNKVTEKGKDVELRCDPISGHTALYWYRQSLGQGLEFLIYFQGNSAPDKSGLPSDRFSAERTGGSVSTLTIQRTQQEDSAVYLCASSPGGLGGETQYFGPGTRLLVL.

This clonotype was counted a single time. The V call is TRBV7-9, the J call TRBJ1-5, with 7 bases lining up with TRBD1. In germline, CDR1 is SEHNR, CDR2 FQNEAQ (reference sequence). CDR3 size: 20 residues. Trimming cost V 2 bases and J 0 bases; bases outside gene matches: 16. The DNA for the CDR3 is TGTGCCAGCAGCTTAAGAGACAGGGAAGGAGGGAAATATAGCAATCAGCCCCAGCATTTT. Amino acids: CASSLRDREGGKYSNQPQHF.

The chain recombines TRBV7-2 with TRBJ1-2, with D maybe TRBD1 (5 bases). Trimming took 5 bases from V and 1 from J, leaving 11 bases between them. From germline, CDR1 is SGHTA and CDR2 FQGNSA. CDR3 length: 14 amino acids. DNA for the CDR3: TGTGCCAGCAGCGAAAGCAGGGTTAACTATGGCTACACCTTC. As protein: CASSESRVNYGYTF.

This clonotype was observed a handful of times. The chain links TRBV20-1 to TRBJ1-5; TRBD1 is a possible D gene (5 bases). This CDR3 contains 15 residues. Germline values: CDR1 DFQATT, CDR2 SNEGSKA (reference sequence). V lost 0 bases, J lost 0 bases, and 9 bases lay in between. In DNA form, the CDR3 reads TGCAGTGCTAGAGAAGGGGAGTATAGCAATCAGCCCCAGCATTTT. Protein product: CSAREGEYSNQPQHF.

Only a few counts were recorded for this clonotype. The chain carries TRBV7-9 and TRBJ2-3; TRBD1 is a possible D gene (6 bases). The V end lost 4 bases, the J end lost 8 bases, and 13 bases lay between the germline ends. Germline loops: CDR1 SEHNR, CDR2 FQNEAQ (reference sequence). This CDR3 is 13 amino acids long. The DNA for the CDR3 is TGTGCCAGCAGCTCAGAACAGGGCGCTACGCAGTATTTT. It translates to CASSSEQGATQYF.

V and J are TRBV20-1 and TRBJ2-1, with D possibly TRBD2 on 6 matching bases. The V end lost 6 bases, the J end lost 6 bases, and 15 bases lay between the germline ends. CDR1 is DFQATT and CDR2 is SNEGSKA in the germline V gene (reference sequence). The CDR3 loop spans 13 amino acids. The CDR3 loop is CSAKYGGRNEQFF. CDR3 nucleotides: TGCAGTGCGAAATACGGAGGGCGCAATGAGCAGTTCTTC.

The genes are TRBV12-3 or TRBV12-4 and TRBJ2-5, with 8 nucleotides matching TRBD2. This CDR3 has 16 residues. Trimming took 6 bases from V and 3 from J; bases not matched to a gene: 12. The CDR3 DNA sequence: TGTGCCAGCAGCGTGGGAGCGGGAGTACGTGAAGAGACCCAGTACTTC. This encodes CASSVGAGVREETQYF.